This T cell receptor (beta chain) derives from a study of cytomegalovirus exposure and HLA in healthy donors. Germline V gene sequence: CDR1 SNHLY, CDR2 FYNNEI. Deletions cut 5 bases from V and 0 bases from J, with 11 bases between. The CDR3 covers 15 residues. The PCR made use of 60 Vbeta and 13 Jbeta primers. Repertoires were generated with immunoSEQ multiplex PCR, while TCRdb's copy carries only in-frame clones and drops some. The table records some 130,000 clones, roughly 79% of them present only once. The genes are TRBV2 and TRBJ2-4; D remains ambiguous. Source material: PBMCs. This clonotype was sampled from a woman between 40 and 50 years old in good health and CMV-seronegative. The CDR3 sequence: CASSLRHLAKNIQYF. In nucleotides, the CDR3 is TGTGCCAGCAGTTTGAGACACCTAGCCAAAAACATTCAGTACTTC.